Reported below is one TCR beta chain. The antigen remains undetermined. CDR3 length: 13 residues. The germline CDR1 and CDR2 sequences are SGHDT and YYEEEE. Trimming left V 6 bases short and J 4 bases short, with 13 bases between. These data are taken from a study of T cell responses to AZD1222 COVID-19 vaccine. General study results and limits: Spike-specific TCR breadth and depth were elevated following two AZD1222 doses. Baseline antibody screening turned up just a handful of seropositive AZD1222 recipients.

Method: immunoSEQ multiplex PCR; TCRdb's copy keeps in-frame clones and lacks some. Among more than 100,000 clones, about nine tenths were seen once, and the ten largest hold 4% to 5.5%. The chain links TRBV5-6 to TRBJ1-1; D might be TRBD1 (5 bases). The source of this sequence is an adult in good health. The sequencing here drew on peripheral blood, taken on day 0 of AZD1222 vaccination. This CDR3 is CASKEAGRTEAFF. CDR3 coding DNA: TGTGCCAGCAAAGAGGCAGGGCGCACTGAAGCTTTCTTT.